This TCR beta chain appears in the sequencing data of a study of T cell repertoires in cytomegalovirus infection. Overall study context: Indicated by public TCR beta signatures were CMV infection and matching HLA type.

Study-wide findings and caveats: Ex vivo, HLA-C-restricted CMV-specific TCR beta clonotypes prevailed over the rest of the response. There were carriers of CMV plus the relevant HLA, and cumulative public TCR beta family frequency identified them.

A remark on this clonotype: Its cognate antigen is unknown.

TCRdb reanalysed the reads using MiXCR and keeps one entry per CDR3 protein. This repertoire shows 200,000 to 250,000 distinct CDR3 sequences, 9% to 15% found once; its top ten account for about 1.5%. The source of this sequence is a human donor in good health (CMV status not recorded). Some clones in this sample may be carry-over from other donors' samples. The material sequenced was PBMCs.

CDR3 amino acids: CASSIQARGNIDTQYF. Here the CDR3 DNA reads TGTGCCAGTAGTATACAGGCGCGCGGAAACATAGATACGCAGTATTTT. The chain carries TRBV19 and TRBJ2-3; D remains unclear. This CDR3 has 16 amino acids. The V and J ends lost 2 bases and 5 bases respectively, with 17 bases between them. CDR1 LNHDA and CDR2 SQIVND come from the germline V gene (reference sequence).